The 27 T cell receptor beta chains listed next were all sequenced from one sample in a study of identical twins. MiXCR, run by TCRdb on the 5' RACE reads, gives a single entry per CDR3 protein. The profile shows 350,000 to 450,000 distinct CDR3 sequences, about 18% of them singletons. The sequenced material came from naive T cells sorted from blood. The receptors shown here come from a man aged 45-60 years in good health.

This clonotype was seen repeatedly, ten times or more. The chain recombines TRBV6-1 with TRBJ2-2, with 9 bases identical to TRBD1. Germline V gene sequence: CDR1 MNHNS, CDR2 SASEGT. This CDR3 spans 15 amino acids. J was trimmed by 5 bases and V by 6 bases; bases with no gene match: 7. The CDR3 protein is CASRQDRGRTGELFF. Written as DNA, the CDR3 is TGTGCCAGCAGGCAGGACAGGGGTCGGACCGGGGAGCTGTTTTTT.

This clonotype was found a few times. The CDR3 DNA reads TGCGCCAGCAGCTTAGAGGGACTCCCGAACACTGAAGCTTTCTTT. Protein product: CASSLEGLPNTEAFF. The V gene is TRBV5-1, the J gene TRBJ1-1; possible D gene TRBD1, 5 bases. Germline loops: CDR1 SGHRS, CDR2 YFSETQ. The CDR3 loop spans 15 amino acids. With 2 bases removed from V and 1 base from J, the gap between germline ends came to 12 bases.

V is TRBV12-3 or TRBV12-4 and J is TRBJ2-7; 9 nucleotides align to TRBD1. The CDR3 has 15 residues. The trim removed 5 bases at V and 5 bases at J, leaving 10 bases unmatched. The DNA for the CDR3 is TGTGCCAGCAGTCAGGCCGGGACAGGGATCAACGAGCAGTACTTC. It codes for CASSQAGTGINEQYF.

This clonotype was picked up many times. The chain employs TRBV7-9 and TRBJ2-2; D unclear. The germline V gene has CDR1 SEHNR and CDR2 FQNEAQ (reference sequence). The CDR3 loop spans 14 amino acids. V was cut by 1 base and J by 4 bases, with 7 bases left in between. The CDR3 spells CASSLDVTTGELFF. The CDR3 nucleotides are TGTGCCAGCAGCTTAGACGTGACCACCGGGGAGCTGTTTTTT.

The chain carries TRBV5-1 and TRBJ2-2; D may be TRBD1 (5 bases). Trimming pared 5 bases from V and 2 bases from J, leaving 10 bases between. This CDR3 is built from 14 residues. From germline, CDR1 is SGHRS and CDR2 YFSETQ. The CDR3 sequence: CASRAGLNTGELFF. CDR3 nucleotides: TGCGCCAGCAGGGCAGGGCTCAACACCGGGGAGCTGTTTTTT.

This clonotype was seen at least ten times. The rearrangement uses TRBV12-3 or TRBV12-4 and TRBJ1-5; D gene unclear. V lost 5 bases and J 5 bases, leaving 10 bases between the germline ends. This CDR3 has 13 amino acids. The CDR3 bases are TGTGCCAGCAGTATGGATAGGCATCAGCCCCAGCATTTT. The encoded protein is CASSMDRHQPQHF.

This clonotype came up a few times. The gene calls are TRBV5-1 and TRBJ1-1; 7 nucleotides match TRBD1. The CDR3 is made up of 14 amino acids. V was pared by 4 bases and J by 5 bases, with 8 bases of the junction left unmatched. Germline V gives CDR1 SGHRS, CDR2 YFSETQ. The CDR3 DNA reads TGCGCCAGCAGCCTAGGACAGGCGGGGACTGAAGCTTTCTTT. Its translation: CASSLGQAGTEAFF.

This clonotype was seen a handful of times. The V call is TRBV5-1, the J call TRBJ2-5; a weak D match, TRBD1 (6 bases). V lost 3 bases and J lost 3, with 9 bases in between. The length of the CDR3 is 13 residues. The germline CDR1 and CDR2 sequences are SGHRS and YFSETQ. CDR3 protein: CASSYRVKETQYF. The CDR3 DNA sequence: TGCGCCAGCAGCTACAGGGTAAAAGAGACCCAGTACTTC.

The chain uses TRBV12-3 or TRBV12-4 and TRBJ1-5, with D unclear. This CDR3 contains 13 residues. Trimming pared 6 bases from V and 5 bases from J, leaving 11 bases between. Written as DNA, the CDR3 is TGTGCCAGCAGCGCGAGAAGCGATCAGCCCCAGCATTTT. It specifies CASSARSDQPQHF.

There are many counts of this clonotype. The CDR3 nucleotides are TGCGCCAGCAGCTTGGGACAGGGTTCCTACGAGCAGTACTTC. This gives the protein CASSLGQGSYEQYF. J is TRBJ2-7 and V is TRBV4-3, with TRBD1 matching over 9 bases. CDR1 is LGHNA and CDR2 is YSLEER in the germline V gene. V was clipped by 5 bases and J by 1 base; unmatched bases: 3. This CDR3 spans 14 amino acids.

This clonotype was detected many times. The chain carries TRBV5-6 and TRBJ2-1; a possible D gene is TRBD2 (5 bases). CDR1 is SGHDT, CDR2 YYEEEE, per germline. This CDR3 comprises 15 residues. V was shortened by 0 bases and J by 7 bases, with 14 bases between the two germline ends. The CDR3 nucleotides read TGTGCCAGCAGCTTGGCCGGTCGGCGGGCAAATGAGCAGTTCTTC. The encoded protein is CASSLAGRRANEQFF.

This clonotype was seen a few times. This chain joins TRBV29-1 and TRBJ2-7, with D unresolved. V was cut by 7 bases and J by 4 bases, with 11 bases left in between. The CDR3 runs to 11 residues. Germline assignment: CDR1 SQVTM and CDR2 ANQGSEA. CDR3 nucleotide sequence: TGCAGCGCCCAAAGTCGGTACGAGCAGTACTTC. This gives the protein CSAQSRYEQYF.

This clonotype was observed a few times. The rearrangement links TRBV30 to TRBJ2-5; tentative D call: TRBD2 (7 bases). There are 14 residues in the CDR3. V was clipped by 3 bases and J by 2 bases, with 13 bases between them. Per the germline V gene, CDR1 is GTSNPN and CDR2 is SVGIG (reference sequence). This CDR3 is CAWSKGGGQETQYF. Written as DNA, the CDR3 is TGTGCCTGGAGCAAGGGGGGGGGTCAAGAGACCCAGTACTTC.

This clonotype has just a few counts. This chain links TRBV3-1 with TRBJ2-1; 10 positions match TRBD2. The germline V gene has CDR1 LGHDT and CDR2 YNNKEL (reference sequence). The junction had 0 bases not matched to a gene; V was cut back by 1 base and J by 9 bases. The CDR3 length is 13 residues. CDR3 region: CASSQGTSGEQFF. DNA of the CDR3: TGTGCCAGCAGCCAAGGGACTAGCGGTGAGCAGTTCTTC.

This clonotype appeared many times. This chain joins TRBV6-2 or TRBV6-3 and TRBJ2-1; 12 nucleotides align to TRBD2. Germline V CDR1 and CDR2: MNHEY, SVGEGT. There are 16 residues in the CDR3. J gave up 4 bases and V 5 bases, and 6 bases lay outside the gene matches. This CDR3 reads CASSRWTSGEYNEQFF. The CDR3 DNA sequence: TGTGCCAGCAGTCGCTGGACTAGCGGGGAATACAATGAGCAGTTCTTC.

This clonotype was observed many times. CDR3 sequence reads: CASRGRRLAGRSSYEQYF. In nucleotides, the CDR3 is TGTGCCAGCAGAGGAAGGCGACTAGCGGGAAGATCGAGCTACGAGCAGTACTTC. The V gene is TRBV2, the J gene TRBJ2-7, with TRBD2 matching 11 bases. The CDR3 contains 18 residues. J was trimmed by 3 bases and V by 6 bases; bases with no gene match: 16. Germline-derived CDR1 and CDR2 are SNHLY and FYNNEI.

The J gene is TRBJ2-2, the V gene TRBV7-7; D perhaps matches TRBD1 (5 bases). Germline CDR1 is SSHAT and CDR2 is FNYEAQ (reference sequence). The CDR3 has 13 residues. Trimming took off 3 bases at V and 7 bases at J, with 9 bases between the two ends. DNA of the CDR3: TGTGCCAGCAGCTTTACCCAGGGCGGGGAGCTGTTTTTT. This gives the protein CASSFTQGGELFF.

As for this clonotype: Relative to the germline gene, one junction end is altered; a read error may explain this. The chain links TRBV6-5 to TRBJ2-7, with 11 bases that match TRBD2. CDR1 is MNHEY and CDR2 is SVGAGI in the germline V gene. The CDR3 totals 14 residues. CDR3 in DNA: TGTTCCAGCAGTTCGGGACTAGCGGTCTACGAGCAGTACTTC. Encoded protein: CSSSSGLAVYEQYF.

This sequence joins TRBV2 and TRBJ2-3; D call uncertain. CDR1 SNHLY and CDR2 FYNNEI come from the germline V gene. The V end was cut by 3 bases, the J end by 2 bases, with 12 bases between. This CDR3 has 15 residues. DNA for the CDR3: TGTGCCAGCAGTGAGCGCCTAGGGAACACAGATACGCAGTATTTT. This encodes CASSERLGNTDTQYF.

V gene TRBV5-6 combines with J gene TRBJ2-3, with 13 bases matching TRBD2. The V segment lost 1 base and the J segment 3 bases; nucleotides outside the gene matches: 2. CDR3 length: 16 amino acids. Germline V lookup: CDR1 SGHDT, CDR2 YYEEEE. The CDR3 nucleotides read TGTGCCAGCAGCTTGTCGACTAGCGGGAGGACAGATACGCAGTATTTT. Its translation is CASSLSTSGRTDTQYF.

The V gene is TRBV5-1, the J gene TRBJ1-1; unclear D gene. CDR3 length: 14 amino acids. The V end lost 0 bases, the J end lost 0 bases, and 6 bases lay between the germline ends. From germline, CDR1 is SGHRS and CDR2 YFSETQ. The CDR3 sequence: CASSLELVNTEAFF. The CDR3 nucleotides are TGCGCCAGCAGCTTGGAATTAGTGAACACTGAAGCTTTCTTT.

The V and J genes are TRBV29-1 and TRBJ2-2; 13 bases are shared with TRBD2. Germline V CDR1 and CDR2: SQVTM, ANQGSEA. The V and J ends lost 4 bases and 3 bases, in that order; junction bases with no gene match: 5. The CDR3 covers 16 residues. DNA of the CDR3: TGCAGCGTTGCGACTAGCGGGAGGTCGTACACCGGGGAGCTGTTTTTT. This encodes CSVATSGRSYTGELFF.

On this clonotype: A much larger clonotype is one base distant, so this may be a read error. This chain links TRBV4-3 with TRBJ2-3; 10 bases are shared with TRBD2. Germline V gives CDR1 LGHNA, CDR2 YSLEER. Trimming removed 0 bases from V and 7 bases from J; junction bases left unmatched: 7. The CDR3 spans 16 residues. CDR3 residues: CASSQESSGRTNTQYF. CDR3 sequence (DNA): TGCGCCAGCAGCCAAGAATCTAGCGGGAGAACAAATACGCAGTATTTT.

This clonotype was seen a handful of times. The rearrangement uses TRBV3-1 and TRBJ2-1; the D is unclear. Germline V CDR1 and CDR2: LGHDT, YNNKEL (reference sequence). This CDR3 has 15 amino acids. Between the trimmed V and J ends, which lost 1 base and 4 bases, there was a span of 11 bases. The CDR3 DNA reads as TGTGCCAGCAGCCAAGGATATGGACGTTACAATGAGCAGTTCTTC. The encoded protein is CASSQGYGRYNEQFF.

This clonotype was seen more than once but under ten times. The chain is built from TRBV15 and TRBJ2-5, with 7 bases that match TRBD1. The germline V gene encodes CDR1 LNHNV and CDR2 YYDKDF (reference sequence). The CDR3 runs 14 residues. J was trimmed by 5 bases and V by 0 bases; bases with no gene match: 3. CDR3 coding DNA: TGTGCCACCAGCAGAGAGAGGGGGCGGGAGACCCAGTACTTC. As protein: CATSRERGRETQYF. The full variable domain, in which reference TRBV15 and TRBJ2-5 provide the parts outside the CDR3, is DAMVIQNPRYQVTQFGKPVTLSCSQTLNHNVMYWYQQKSSQAPKLLFHYYDKDFNNEADTPDNFQSRRPNTSFCFLDIRSPGLGDTAMYLCATSRERGRETQYFGPGTRLLVL.

This chain uses TRBV5-1 with TRBJ2-3; 11 positions match TRBD2. The CDR3 spans 19 residues. Trimming took 0 bases from V and 4 from J; bases not matched to a gene: 13. Germline values: CDR1 SGHRS, CDR2 YFSETQ. The CDR3 DNA sequence: TGCGCCAGCAGCTTGGCCATCGCTAGCGGGGGGCCCCGGCCAGATACGCAGTATTTT. This translates into CASSLAIASGGPRPDTQYF.

This clonotype was seen a few times. The genes are TRBV20-1 and TRBJ2-5; TRBD2 is a possible D gene (6 bases). Per the germline V gene, CDR1 is DFQATT and CDR2 is SNEGSKA (reference sequence). The CDR3 runs to 13 residues. In DNA, the CDR3 is TGCAGCCTCCTACCGGGGACTGGAGAGACCCAGTACTTC. This sequence encodes CSLLPGTGETQYF.